This entry lists 9 T cell receptor beta chains sequenced from one sample in a study of shared clonotypes between healthy human individuals. Measured with immunoSEQ multiplex PCR; TCRdb has only the in-frame clones, and not every one. The data hold about 2.3 million clones, with about 92% observed a single time. The source material was naive CD4+ T cells from PBMCs. Subset denoted: CD45RA+ positively selected. These receptors all come from a man aged 18 to 30 in good health. Some clones in this sample may be carry-over from other donors' samples.

The V call is TRBV5-5, the J call TRBJ2-5, with 10 bases aligning to TRBD1. This CDR3 is built from 14 residues. Looked up from germline, CDR1 is SGHKS and CDR2 is YYEKEE (reference sequence). The trim removed 3 bases at V and 4 bases at J, leaving 3 bases unmatched. The CDR3 sequence: CASSSDRGIETQYF. In nucleotides, the CDR3 is TGTGCCAGCAGCTCGGACAGGGGGATAGAGACCCAGTACTTC.

The chain couples TRBV5-1 to TRBJ2-1; D call uncertain. Per the germline V gene, CDR1 is SGHRS and CDR2 is YFSETQ. With 0 bases removed from V and 2 bases from J, the gap between germline ends came to 9 bases. The CDR3 is made up of 15 amino acids. As DNA, the CDR3 is TGCGCCAGCAGCTTGGCCACCTCTACCTACAATGAGCAGTTCTTC. This gives the protein CASSLATSTYNEQFF.

The chain has TRBV28 and TRBJ2-7, with D possibly being TRBD1 or TRBD2 (6 bases each). The CDR3 contains 13 residues. V shed 6 bases and J shed 5 bases, with 14 bases lying between them. Germline V gives CDR1 MDHEN, CDR2 SYDVKM. In nucleotides, the CDR3 is TGTGCCAGCAGGGAGGGACACCGAAACGAGCAGTACTTC. Translation: CASREGHRNEQYF. Supplemented by reference TRBV28 and TRBJ2-7, the full variable domain reads DVKVTQSSRYLVKRTGEKVFLECVQDMDHENMFWYRQDPGLGLRLIYFSYDVKMKEKGDIPEGYSVSREKKERFSLILESASTNQTSMYLCASREGHRNEQYFGPGTRLTVT.

The V call is TRBV6-6, the J call TRBJ2-6, with TRBD2 matching over 8 bases. This CDR3 contains 16 residues. Germline V gives CDR1 MNHNY, CDR2 SVGAGI (reference sequence). The J segment lost 1 base and the V segment lost 7 bases, leaving 6 bases of the junction unmatched. The DNA for the CDR3 is TGTGCCAGCATGCGGGGGGCGCAGTCTGGGGCCAACGTCCTGACTTTC. The encoded protein is CASMRGAQSGANVLTF.

This clone occurred once. The gene calls are TRBV6-5 and TRBJ2-7, with 7 bases aligning to TRBD1. This CDR3 is built from 14 residues. From germline, CDR1 is MNHEY and CDR2 SVGAGI. V was pared by 2 bases and J by 3 bases, with 4 bases of the junction left unmatched. The CDR3 DNA reads TGTGCCAGCAGTTACGTGCAGGGGGTCTACGAGCAGTACTTC. It codes for CASSYVQGVYEQYF.

The chain carries TRBV7-2 and TRBJ1-2; possible D gene TRBD1, 6 bases. Trimming took off 5 bases at V and 8 bases at J, with 15 bases between the two ends. The CDR3 is 13 amino acids. Germline CDR1 and CDR2: SGHTA and FQGNSA. This CDR3 reads CASSPGTLGGYTF. Written as DNA, the CDR3 is TGTGCCAGCAGCCCCGGGACACTTGGCGGCTACACCTTC.

The rearrangement joins TRBV5-6 to TRBJ1-1, with 7 bases aligning to TRBD1. Germline CDR1 reads SGHDT; CDR2 reads YYEEEE. Trimming removed 6 bases from V and 4 bases from J; junction bases left unmatched: 9. This CDR3 spans 14 amino acids. CDR3 amino acids: CASNFDRVATEAFF. CDR3 DNA: TGTGCCAGCAACTTTGACAGGGTGGCCACTGAAGCTTTCTTT. Based on the CDR3 plus reference TRBV5-6 and TRBJ1-1, the full variable domain is DAGVTQSPTHLIKTRGQQVTLRCSPKSGHDTVSWYQQALGQGPQFIFQYYEEEERQRGNFPDRFSGHQFPNYSSELNVNALLLGDSALYLCASNFDRVATEAFFGQGTRLTVV.

This sequence joins TRBV28 and TRBJ1-2, with D possibly TRBD1 on 5 matching bases. CDR3 length equals 14 residues. The V end lost 3 bases, the J end lost 4 bases, and 12 bases lay between the germline ends. From germline, CDR1 is MDHEN and CDR2 SYDVKM. CDR3 region: CASSFGGRSYGYTF. CDR3 bases: TGTGCCAGCAGTTTTGGGGGACGGAGCTATGGCTACACCTTC.

This chain uses TRBV4-3 with TRBJ2-3; D is unresolved. The germline V gene encodes CDR1 LGHNA and CDR2 YSLEER. Trimming removed 0 bases from V and 2 bases from J, with 9 bases in between. The CDR3 spans 15 residues. The CDR3 here is CASSQEYGITDTQYF. CDR3 sequence (DNA): TGCGCCAGCAGCCAAGAATATGGGATCACAGATACGCAGTATTTT.